This T cell receptor beta chain was identified during a study of T cells in Graves' hyperthyroidism and ophthalmopathy. Broader study findings: Median prediction lead before ophthalmopathy onset was 5 to 7 months with the model. Stable hyperthyroidism was separated from ophthalmopathy by a model based on 13 V-J features.

The CDR3 sequence is 17 residues long. V lost 7 bases to trimming and J lost 0 bases, with 16 bases between them. The germline V gene encodes CDR1 LNHDA and CDR2 SQIVND (reference sequence). RNA transcripts yielded amplified TCR beta CDR3 regions. TCR CDR3 regions were first amplified by RT-PCR with HTBI primers. One entry per CDR3 protein results from TCRdb running MiXCR on the multiplex PCR reads. The sample consists of approximately 400,000 distinct CDR3 sequences, about 15% of them appearing once. Criteria for exclusion of patients were uncontrolled infection, other autoimmune disease, pregnancy or lactation. The sample holds a few counts of this clonotype. Its antigen is currently unknown.

This chain links TRBV19 with TRBJ2-6; the D call may be TRBD1 or TRBD2 (5 bases each). The sequence came from a woman under 40 with Graves' hyperthyroidism. The sequencing input was blood. The CDR3 region is CASTPGPLLSGANVLTF. In DNA, the CDR3 is TGTGCCAGTACCCCGGGACCGCTACTCTCTGGGGCCAACGTCCTGACTTTC.